The entry below describes one TCR beta chain. What it binds is not known. This record belongs to a study of CD8+CD57+ T cells in acquired aplastic anemia. Genomic DNA acted as the template from which TCR beta VDJ combination and CDR3 sequence profiling were carried out. TCRdb recomputed calls from the reads with MiXCR, one row per CDR3 protein. Of about 210,000 distinct CDR3 sequences listed, roughly 57% were seen once; the top ten hold 25% to 30%. The CDR3 is 13 residues long. Trimming removed 4 bases at V and 4 bases at J, with 10 bases between. The germline V gene encodes CDR1 WSHSY and CDR2 SAAADI. Study-level findings and limits: It was found that twenty-nine CD8+ CDR3 sequences were shared between patients and controls.

Specimen: sorted CD4+, CD8+, or CD8+CD57+ T cells (not recorded which) from PBMCs. This chain connects TRBV10-2 to TRBJ1-2; perhaps TRBD1 as D (5 bases). The sequence was collected from a human donor in good health. The CDR3 DNA follows: TGCGCCAGCAGTGCGGGGCTCGTCTATGGCTACACCTTC. Protein product: CASSAGLVYGYTF.